This entry lists 19 T cell receptor beta chains sequenced from one sample in a study of cytomegalovirus exposure and HLA in healthy donors. Primers: 60 Vbeta forward and 13 Jbeta reverse. Using immunoSEQ multiplex PCR, the repertoire was profiled, and TCRdb retains in-frame clones only, with some absent. The sample shows approximately 110,000 clones, 15% to 17% of them seen only once. Material: PBMCs. The receptors come from a woman under 30 in good health and CMV-seronegative.

The rearrangement links TRBV19 to TRBJ2-7, with a tentative D call TRBD1 (6 bases). The CDR3 is 14 residues long. CDR1 and CDR2 (germline): LNHDA, SQIVND (reference sequence). Deletions cut 6 bases from V and 1 base from J, with 13 bases between. The CDR3 DNA follows: TGTGCCAGTAGCATCCGGGACATTTCCTACGAGCAGTACTTC. Amino acid sequence: CASSIRDISYEQYF. The variable domain in full, completed from reference TRBV19 and TRBJ2-7, reads DGGITQSPKYLFRKEGQNVTLSCEQNLNHDAMYWYRQDPGQGLRLIYYSQIVNDFQKGDIAEGYSVSREKKESFPLTVTSAQKNPTAFYLCASSIRDISYEQYFGPGTRLTVT.

This chain uses TRBV9 with TRBJ2-3; 8 bases match TRBD2. Trimming at V came to 0 bases and at J to 4 bases, leaving 10 bases not matched to a gene. CDR3 length equals 17 residues. Germline V lookup: CDR1 SGDLS, CDR2 YYNGEE. The CDR3 here is CASSVGGGAGVADTQYF. The CDR3 DNA reads as TGTGCCAGCAGCGTAGGCGGGGGAGCGGGAGTGGCAGATACGCAGTATTTT. Full variable domain (missing parts from reference TRBV9 and TRBJ2-3): DSGVTQTPKHLITATGQRVTLRCSPRSGDLSVYWYQQSLDQGLQFLIQYYNGEERAKGNILERFSAQQFPDLHSELNLSSLELGDSALYFCASSVGGGAGVADTQYFGPGTRLTVL.

A note on this clone: In this CDR3 the conserved last residue, phenylalanine or tryptophan, is missing, so a read error is likely. V and J are TRBV6-1 and TRBJ1-3, with TRBD1 as a possible D gene (6 bases). There are 12 residues in the CDR3. CDR1 MNHNS and CDR2 SASEGT come from the germline V gene. V was pared by 2 bases and J by 12 bases, with 11 bases between. The CDR3 coding sequence is TGTGCCAGCAGTGAACCTATAGGGGGCATATATGTT. Protein: CASSEPIGGIYV.

There are a few counts of this clone. The chain employs TRBV19 and TRBJ2-2; 7 bases fit TRBD2. With 4 bases clipped from V and 5 bases from J, the junction kept 4 bases outside the gene matches. Germline CDR1 and CDR2: LNHDA and SQIVND (reference sequence). This CDR3 spans 14 amino acids. The CDR3 sequence: CASSKGTITGELFF. DNA of the CDR3: TGTGCCAGTAGTAAGGGGACTATAACCGGGGAGCTGTTTTTT.

This clone has just a few counts. The rearrangement joins TRBV15 to TRBJ1-5; 12 bases match TRBD1. J lost 7 bases, V lost 5 bases, and 6 bases had no gene match. The germline V gene has CDR1 LNHNV and CDR2 YYDKDF (reference sequence). The CDR3 length is 15 residues. In DNA, the CDR3 is TGTGCCACCAGCGGGGGACAGGGGGCATTGCAGCCCCAGCATTTT. The encoded protein is CATSGGQGALQPQHF.

This clone has a handful of counts. Additional DNA sequences in this sample encode the identical CDR3. This rearrangement joins TRBV2 to TRBJ1-2; D gene unclear. Trimming removed 3 bases from V and 0 bases from J, with 11 bases in between. Germline V CDR1 and CDR2: SNHLY, FYNNEI. The CDR3 is 15 residues long. Here the CDR3 reads CASSDNRGANYGYTF. The CDR3, as DNA: TGTGCCAGCAGTGATAACCGCGGAGCTAACTATGGCTACACCTTC.

This clone was seen just once. V usage is TRBV2 and J usage is TRBJ2-1; 8 bases align to TRBD2. Trimming cost V 4 bases and J 6 bases; bases outside gene matches: 11. The CDR3 has 16 residues. Germline assignment: CDR1 SNHLY and CDR2 FYNNEI. The CDR3 spells CASSASSGGRGNEQFF. DNA of the CDR3: TGTGCCAGCAGTGCATCCAGCGGGGGCCGGGGCAATGAGCAGTTCTTC.

V is TRBV2 and J is TRBJ2-5, with 12 bases aligning to TRBD2. Germline-derived CDR1 and CDR2 are SNHLY and FYNNEI. The V segment lost 6 bases and the J segment 2 bases; nucleotides outside the gene matches: 13. The length of the CDR3 is 18 residues. DNA of the CDR3: TGTGCCAGCAGAGTTGGGCTAGCGGGGGGGCACAGGCAAGAGACCCAGTACTTC. It specifies CASRVGLAGGHRQETQYF.

The chain has TRBV9 and TRBJ2-7; 8 bases fit TRBD1. Looked up from germline, CDR1 is SGDLS and CDR2 is YYNGEE. The CDR3 runs to 13 residues. With V trimmed by 4 bases and J by 5 bases, 5 bases remained unmatched. The CDR3 protein is CASSSDRGNEQYF. CDR3 coding DNA: TGTGCCAGCAGCAGTGACAGGGGCAACGAGCAGTACTTC.

The chain joins TRBV9 to TRBJ1-2; TRBD1 matches at 10 bases. Germline trimming cut 0 bases from V and 6 bases from J; bases unmatched to any gene: 8. Germline V gives CDR1 SGDLS, CDR2 YYNGEE. CDR3 length: 16 residues. Here the CDR3 reads CASSVGRGQGFDGYTF. The CDR3 nucleotides read TGTGCCAGCAGCGTAGGGAGGGGACAGGGGTTCGATGGCTACACCTTC.

The table lists this clone with a few counts. Written as DNA, the CDR3 is TGTGCCAGCAGCTTTGGCAGGTTTTTCACTGAAGCTTTCTTT. This sequence encodes CASSFGRFFTEAFF. This chain uses TRBV5-6 with TRBJ1-1, with D uncertain. Germline V gene lookup returns CDR1 SGHDT and CDR2 YYEEEE. This CDR3 comprises 14 residues. V was trimmed by 2 bases and J by 4 bases, leaving 12 bases between them. The full variable domain, rest sourced from reference TRBV5-6 and TRBJ1-1, is DAGVTQSPTHLIKTRGQQVTLRCSPKSGHDTVSWYQQALGQGPQFIFQYYEEEERQRGNFPDRFSGHQFPNYSSELNVNALLLGDSALYLCASSFGRFFTEAFFGQGTRLTVV.

Details on this clone: The same CDR3 is also encoded by other DNA sequences in this sample. The rearrangement links TRBV28 to TRBJ1-5, with 10 bases lining up with TRBD1. Germline CDR1 is MDHEN and CDR2 is SYDVKM. CDR3 length equals 16 residues. J lost 1 base, V lost 6 bases, and 6 bases had no gene match. CDR3 in DNA: TGTGCCAGCAGCCCTCCGGGACAGGGGAGCAATCAGCCCCAGCATTTT. It translates to CASSPPGQGSNQPQHF.

The chain employs TRBV4-1 and TRBJ1-5; D is perhaps TRBD1 (5 bases). The CDR3 is 14 residues long. CDR1 MGHRA and CDR2 YSYEKL come from the germline V gene. V gave up 1 base and J gave up 4 bases, with 8 bases separating them. CDR3 nucleotides: TGCGCCAGCAGCCAAGCAGGGCTTAATCAGCCCCAGCATTTT. This encodes CASSQAGLNQPQHF.

In this sample, this clone turned up a few times. This sequence joins TRBV14 and TRBJ2-5, with TRBD1 matching over 11 bases. The V segment lost 5 bases and the J segment 5 bases; nucleotides outside the gene matches: 7. Germline V CDR1 and CDR2: SGHDN, FVKESK. The CDR3 is 15 amino acids. The CDR3 loop is CASSSRTGGRETQYF. The CDR3, as DNA: TGTGCCAGCAGCTCCCGGACAGGGGGCAGGGAGACCCAGTACTTC. Full variable domain (missing parts from reference TRBV14 and TRBJ2-5): EAGVTQFPSHSVIEKGQTVTLRCDPISGHDNLYWYRRVMGKEIKFLLHFVKESKQDESGMPNNRFLAERTGGTYSTLKVQPAELEDSGVYFCASSSRTGGRETQYFGPGTRLLVL.

The genes are TRBV27 and TRBJ1-6; 8 nucleotides align to TRBD1. Trimming took 9 bases from V and 5 from J; bases not matched to a gene: 6. In germline, CDR1 is MNHEY, CDR2 SMNVEV (reference sequence). This CDR3 has 14 amino acids. This chain's CDR3 is CASTRTGNNSPLHF. As DNA, the CDR3 is TGTGCCAGTACCCGGACAGGGAATAATTCACCCCTCCACTTT.

This clone was observed a few times. This chain links TRBV28 with TRBJ1-1; tentatively, D is TRBD1 (5 bases). Per the germline V gene, CDR1 is MDHEN and CDR2 is SYDVKM. Trimming stripped 5 bases from V and 3 bases from J, with 19 bases between. The CDR3 is made up of 16 amino acids. CDR3 DNA: TGTGCCAGCAGTCCTTATGGTACCCCCAGGGACACTGAAGCTTTCTTT. It yields the protein CASSPYGTPRDTEAFF.

The sample holds many counts of this clone. V usage is TRBV6-1 and J usage is TRBJ2-7; weak D call: TRBD2 (6 bases). The germline V and J ends were trimmed by 0 bases and 4 bases, with 13 bases remaining between them. The germline V gene has CDR1 MNHNS and CDR2 SASEGT. The CDR3 extends over 15 amino acids. The CDR3 sequence is CASSEAGTEAYEQYF. In DNA, the CDR3 is TGTGCCAGCAGTGAAGCGGGGACTGAAGCGTACGAGCAGTACTTC.

This clone was seen more than once but under ten times. Germline is not matched at one junction end, which may reflect a read error. The chain uses TRBV5-1 and TRBJ1-1, with unresolved D. In germline, CDR1 is SGHRS, CDR2 YFSETQ. The CDR3 is 14 residues long. The CDR3 is CASSLGRSGRSILF. In DNA, the CDR3 is TGCGCCAGCAGCTTGGGTCGTTCGGGTCGATCAATACTTTTT.

This clone was counted between two and nine times. The chain combines TRBV4-1 with TRBJ2-7; 11 bases are shared with TRBD2. The V gene's germline CDR1 is MGHRA and CDR2 YSYEKL. V shed 2 bases, J shed 12 bases, and the junction held 12 bases outside the gene matches. The CDR3 has 15 amino acids. The DNA of the CDR3 is TGCGCCAGCAGCCAAAGTAATAGCGGGAGGGCCAGGTGGTACTTC. It translates to CASSQSNSGRARWYF.